This T cell receptor (beta chain) is drawn from a study of graft-versus-host responses after intestinal transplantation. Study overall: Tacrolimus plus steroids were given to all recipients for approximately three years, preceded by anti-thymocyte globulin induction.

About this clone itself: Its antigen is still unknown.

Some clones are missing from TCRdb's copy, which holds only in-frame ones; the method was immunoSEQ multiplex PCR. The data hold tens of thousands of clones, with just under 95% observed a single time. V trimming: 5 bases; J trimming: 4 bases; junction bases outside the gene matches: 7. The CDR3 loop spans 14 amino acids. Looked up from germline, CDR1 is SGHAT and CDR2 is FQDESV (reference sequence). The rearrangement links TRBV11-1 to TRBJ1-2; 7 nucleotides agree with TRBD1. This clonotype was sampled from a human donor who received an intestinal transplant. Sequencing used unstimulated CD4+ T cells sorted from spleen or lymph node cells, obtained before intestinal transplant. CDR3 coding DNA: TGTGCCAGCAGCCTAAACAGGGGAAGCTATGGCTACACCTTC. It yields the protein CASSLNRGSYGYTF. The full variable domain, its missing parts supplied by reference TRBV11-1 and TRBJ1-2, is EAEVAQSPRYKITEKSQAVAFWCDPISGHATLYWYRQILGQGPELLVQFQDESVVDDSQLPKDRFSAERLKGVDSTLKIQPAELGDSAMYLCASSLNRGSYGYTFGSGTRLTVV.